This TCR beta chain was sequenced in a study of blood T cell repertoires in COVID-19. At the level of the study: Collection of acute and convalescent COVID-19 samples took place in the United States, Italy and Spain.

Original handling: Estimation of nucleated cell counts was performed using reference gene primer amplification. Profiling relied on immunoSEQ multiplex PCR, and the TCRdb table lists in-frame clones only, not all of them. Clone size and the V and J calls come from that table; the DNA yielded D and trimming. The repertoire holds 200,000 to 250,000 clones, with approximately 86% as singletons. Study members were between roughly 18 and 100 years old and lived in fewer than 30 US regions. The V gene end was trimmed by 4 bases and the J gene end by 9 bases; junction bases not matched to a gene: 15. The CDR3 consists of 18 residues. The germline gives CDR1 MDHEN, CDR2 SYDVKM.

This clonotype was obtained from a man aged 18 to 30 with acute COVID-19. J is TRBJ2-1 and V is TRBV28; 13 positions agree with TRBD2. The sequenced material came from PBMCs or T cells enriched from blood (not recorded which). This CDR3 is CASSSTGTSGISRAEQFF. The CDR3, as DNA: TGTGCCAGCAGTTCGACCGGGACTAGCGGGATTTCCCGGGCTGAGCAGTTCTTC.